This T cell receptor beta chain was found in a study of blood T cells in healthy people across ages. General study findings and limits: Using unsorted PBMCs precluded a conclusive naive versus antigen-experienced comparison. Age showed a roughly linear inverse relationship with TCR beta diversity per million T cells.

The CDR3 totals 13 residues. CDR1 LGHDT and CDR2 YNNKEL come from the germline V gene (reference sequence). The extraction recovered at least 5.5 micrograms of total RNA per sample. This clonotype turned up a few times. Its antigen remains unidentified. The authors ran a second PCR of roughly 6 to 11 cycles using a sample-barcoded 5' primer and a J-beta primer mix. Each TCR beta cDNA got a 12-nucleotide random molecular identifier. TCRdb reprocessed the 5' RACE reads with MiXCR, giving one entry per CDR3 protein. The sample includes 600,000 to 800,000 distinct CDR3 sequences, more than 20% of them seen just once.

Source material: blood. This TCR derives from a man between 70 and 80 years old in good health. V usage is TRBV3-1 and J usage is TRBJ2-5; the D is unclear. The DNA matches TRBJ2-1 better at its end, which makes the J call doubtful. The CDR3 reads CASSQDRTTEQFF. CDR3 nucleotide sequence: TGTGCCAGCAGCCAAGATCGGACGACTGAGCAGTTCTTC.